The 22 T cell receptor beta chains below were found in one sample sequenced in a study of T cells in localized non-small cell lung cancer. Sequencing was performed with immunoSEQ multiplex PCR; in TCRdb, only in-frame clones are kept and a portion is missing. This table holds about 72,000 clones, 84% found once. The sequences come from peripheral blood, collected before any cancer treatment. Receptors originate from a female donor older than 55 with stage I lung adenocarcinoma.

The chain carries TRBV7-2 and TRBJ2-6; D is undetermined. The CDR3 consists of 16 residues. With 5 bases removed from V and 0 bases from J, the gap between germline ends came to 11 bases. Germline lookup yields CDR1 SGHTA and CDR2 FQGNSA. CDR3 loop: CASSLPLGSGANVLTF. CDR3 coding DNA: TGTGCCAGCAGCCTCCCCCTGGGCTCTGGGGCCAACGTCCTGACTTTC.

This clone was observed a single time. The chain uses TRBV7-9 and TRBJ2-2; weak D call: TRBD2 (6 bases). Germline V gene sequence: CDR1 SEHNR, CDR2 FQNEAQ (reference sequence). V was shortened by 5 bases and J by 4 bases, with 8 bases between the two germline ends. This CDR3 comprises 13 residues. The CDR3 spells CASSPGGTGELFF. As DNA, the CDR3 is TGTGCCAGCAGCCCCGGGGGCACCGGGGAGCTGTTTTTT.

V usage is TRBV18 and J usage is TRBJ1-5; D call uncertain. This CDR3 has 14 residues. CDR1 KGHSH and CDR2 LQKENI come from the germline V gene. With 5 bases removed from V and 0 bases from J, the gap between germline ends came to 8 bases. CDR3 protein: CASSTLNSNQPQHF. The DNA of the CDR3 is TGTGCCAGCTCAACACTGAATAGCAATCAGCCCCAGCATTTT.

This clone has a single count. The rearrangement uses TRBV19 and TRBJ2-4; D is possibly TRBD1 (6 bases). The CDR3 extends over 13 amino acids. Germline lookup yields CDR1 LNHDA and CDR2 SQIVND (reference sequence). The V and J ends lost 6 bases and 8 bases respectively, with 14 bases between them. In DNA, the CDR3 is TGTGCCAGTAGCCCGACAGGAGAGTACATTCAGTACTTC. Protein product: CASSPTGEYIQYF.

The CDR3 reads CASRRGGDEQYF. The CDR3 coding sequence is TGTGCCAGCAGGCGCGGGGGTGACGAGCAGTACTTC. V gene TRBV5-4 combines with J gene TRBJ2-7; TRBD2 agrees at 7 bases. Germline CDR1 reads SGHNT; CDR2 reads YYREEE (reference sequence). The V segment lost 5 bases and the J segment 5 bases; nucleotides outside the gene matches: 4. This CDR3 contains 12 residues.

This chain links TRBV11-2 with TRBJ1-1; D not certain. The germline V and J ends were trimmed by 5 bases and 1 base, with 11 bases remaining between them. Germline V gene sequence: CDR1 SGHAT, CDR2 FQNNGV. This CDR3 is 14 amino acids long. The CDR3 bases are TGTGCCAGCAGCGGAGGGTATCGGAACACTGAAGCTTTCTTT. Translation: CASSGGYRNTEAFF.

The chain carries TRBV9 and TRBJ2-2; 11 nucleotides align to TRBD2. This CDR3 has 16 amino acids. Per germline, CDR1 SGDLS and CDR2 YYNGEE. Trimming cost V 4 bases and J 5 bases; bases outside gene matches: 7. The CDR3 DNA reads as TGTGCCAGCAGCCCTCGTAGCGGGAGGGCAACCGGGGAGCTGTTTTTT. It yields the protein CASSPRSGRATGELFF.

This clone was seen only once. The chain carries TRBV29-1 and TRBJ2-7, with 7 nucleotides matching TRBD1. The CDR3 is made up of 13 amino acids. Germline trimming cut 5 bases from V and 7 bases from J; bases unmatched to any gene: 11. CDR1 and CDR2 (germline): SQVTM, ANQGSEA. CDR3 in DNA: TGCAGCGTTATAACTCTCAGGGGGTGGGAGCAGTACTTC. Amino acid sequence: CSVITLRGWEQYF.

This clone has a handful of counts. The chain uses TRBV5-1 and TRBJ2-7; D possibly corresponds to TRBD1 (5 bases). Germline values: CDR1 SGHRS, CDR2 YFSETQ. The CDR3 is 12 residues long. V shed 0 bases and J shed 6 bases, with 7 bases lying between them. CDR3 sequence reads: CASSLARAEQYF. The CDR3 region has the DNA TGCGCCAGCAGCTTGGCCAGGGCCGAGCAGTACTTC. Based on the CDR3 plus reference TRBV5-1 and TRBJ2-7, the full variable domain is KAGVTQTPRYLIKTRGQQVTLSCSPISGHRSVSWYQQTPGQGLQFLFEYFSETQRNKGNFPGRFSGRQFSNSRSEMNVSTLELGDSALYLCASSLARAEQYFGPGTRLTVT.

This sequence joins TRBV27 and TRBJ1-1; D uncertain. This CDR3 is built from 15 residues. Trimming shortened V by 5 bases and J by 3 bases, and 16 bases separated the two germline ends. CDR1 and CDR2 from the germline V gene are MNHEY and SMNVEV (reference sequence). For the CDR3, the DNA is TGTGCCAGCAGTCTTACCCCCTTGGTGGACACTGAAGCTTTCTTT. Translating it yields CASSLTPLVDTEAFF.

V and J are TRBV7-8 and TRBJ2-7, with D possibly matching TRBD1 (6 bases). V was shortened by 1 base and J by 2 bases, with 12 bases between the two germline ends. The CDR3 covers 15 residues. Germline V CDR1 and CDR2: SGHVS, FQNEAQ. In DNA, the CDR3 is TGTGCCAGCAGCTTAGTTGGGACAAGTGCCTACGAGCAGTACTTC. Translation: CASSLVGTSAYEQYF.

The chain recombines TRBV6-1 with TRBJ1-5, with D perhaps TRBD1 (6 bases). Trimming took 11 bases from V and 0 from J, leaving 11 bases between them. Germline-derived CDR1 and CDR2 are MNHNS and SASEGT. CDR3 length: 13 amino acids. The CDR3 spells CAGGQYSNQPQHF. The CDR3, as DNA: TGTGCCGGAGGACAGTATAGCAATCAGCCCCAGCATTTT.

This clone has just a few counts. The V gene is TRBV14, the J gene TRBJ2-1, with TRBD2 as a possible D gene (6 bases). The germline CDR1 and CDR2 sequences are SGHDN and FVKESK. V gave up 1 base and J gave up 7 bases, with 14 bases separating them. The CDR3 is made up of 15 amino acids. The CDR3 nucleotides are TGTGCCAGCAGCCAAGTTTCGGGAGCGAGGAATGAGCAGTTCTTC. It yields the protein CASSQVSGARNEQFF.

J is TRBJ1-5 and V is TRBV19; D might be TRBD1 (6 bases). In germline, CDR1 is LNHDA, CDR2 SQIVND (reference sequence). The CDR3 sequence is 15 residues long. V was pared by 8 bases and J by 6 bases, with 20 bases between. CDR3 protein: CASSTGPSKGQPQHF. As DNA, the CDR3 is TGTGCCAGTTCAACAGGGCCCTCGAAGGGTCAGCCCCAGCATTTT. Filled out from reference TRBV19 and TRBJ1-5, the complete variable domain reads DGGITQSPKYLFRKEGQNVTLSCEQNLNHDAMYWYRQDPGQGLRLIYYSQIVNDFQKGDIAEGYSVSREKKESFPLTVTSAQKNPTAFYLCASSTGPSKGQPQHFGDGTRLSIL.

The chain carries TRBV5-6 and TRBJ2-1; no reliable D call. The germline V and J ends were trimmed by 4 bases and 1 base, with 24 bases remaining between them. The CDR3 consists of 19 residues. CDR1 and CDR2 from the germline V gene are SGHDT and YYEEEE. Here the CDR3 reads CASSHQAYGFSGSYNEQFF. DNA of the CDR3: TGTGCCAGCAGCCACCAGGCATACGGCTTTTCTGGGTCCTACAATGAGCAGTTCTTC.

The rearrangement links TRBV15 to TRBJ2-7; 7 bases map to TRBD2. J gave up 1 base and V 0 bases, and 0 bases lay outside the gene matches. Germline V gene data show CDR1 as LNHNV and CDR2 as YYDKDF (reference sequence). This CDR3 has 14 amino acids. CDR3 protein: CATSREGGSYEQYF. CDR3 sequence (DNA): TGTGCCACCAGCAGAGAGGGAGGGTCCTACGAGCAGTACTTC.

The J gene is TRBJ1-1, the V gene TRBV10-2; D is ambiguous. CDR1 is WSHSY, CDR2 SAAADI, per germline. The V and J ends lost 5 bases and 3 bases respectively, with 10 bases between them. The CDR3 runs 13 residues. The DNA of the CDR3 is TGCGCCAGCAGTATTAAATGGGACACTGAAGCTTTCTTT. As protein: CASSIKWDTEAFF.

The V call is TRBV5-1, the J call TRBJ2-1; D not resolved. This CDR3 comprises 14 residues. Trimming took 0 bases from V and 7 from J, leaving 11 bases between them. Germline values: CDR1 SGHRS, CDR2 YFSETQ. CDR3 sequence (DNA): TGCGCCAGCAGCTTGGAAGGACCACCAAATGAGCAGTTCTTC. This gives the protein CASSLEGPPNEQFF. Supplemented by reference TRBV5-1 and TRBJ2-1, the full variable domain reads KAGVTQTPRYLIKTRGQQVTLSCSPISGHRSVSWYQQTPGQGLQFLFEYFSETQRNKGNFPGRFSGRQFSNSRSEMNVSTLELGDSALYLCASSLEGPPNEQFFGPGTRLTVL.

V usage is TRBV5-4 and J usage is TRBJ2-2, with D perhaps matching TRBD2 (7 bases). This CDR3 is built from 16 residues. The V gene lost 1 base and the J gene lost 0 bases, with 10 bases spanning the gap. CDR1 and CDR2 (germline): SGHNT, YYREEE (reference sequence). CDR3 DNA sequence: TGTGCCAGCAGCTTGTGGGGGGGGCCGAACACCGGGGAGCTGTTTTTT. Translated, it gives CASSLWGGPNTGELFF.

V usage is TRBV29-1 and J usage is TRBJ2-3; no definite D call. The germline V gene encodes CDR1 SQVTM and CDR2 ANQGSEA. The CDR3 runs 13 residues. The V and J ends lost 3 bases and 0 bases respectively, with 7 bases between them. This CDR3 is CSVETSSTDTQYF. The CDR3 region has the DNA TGCAGCGTTGAGACATCTAGCACAGATACGCAGTATTTT.

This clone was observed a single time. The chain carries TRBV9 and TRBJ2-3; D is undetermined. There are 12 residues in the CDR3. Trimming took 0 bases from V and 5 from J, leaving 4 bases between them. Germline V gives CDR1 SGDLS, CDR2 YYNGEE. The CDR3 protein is CASSVGRDTQYF. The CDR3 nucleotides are TGTGCCAGCAGCGTAGGTAGAGATACGCAGTATTTT.

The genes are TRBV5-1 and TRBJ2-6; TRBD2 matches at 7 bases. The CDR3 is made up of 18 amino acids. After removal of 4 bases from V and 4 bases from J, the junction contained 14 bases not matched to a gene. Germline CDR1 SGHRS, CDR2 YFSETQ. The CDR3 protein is CASSLHGLEVSGANVLTF. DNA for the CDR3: TGCGCCAGCAGCCTCCATGGACTAGAAGTTTCCGGGGCCAACGTCCTGACTTTC.